Listed below are T cell receptor beta chains from one sample, sequenced in a study of cytomegalovirus exposure and HLA in healthy donors. Method: immunoSEQ multiplex PCR; TCRdb's copy keeps in-frame clones and lacks some. This sample carries 150,000 to 200,000 clones, under 75% of them seen once, and the ten largest clones take 6% to 7.5%. Material: PBMCs. The receptors shown here come from a man aged 40-49 years in good health and CMV-seropositive. Each CDR3 is given with its conserved first and last residue. A D gene is named only where the DNA matches it firmly. The size entry is marked missing in some rows and otherwise reads once, few, many or a size class.

D gene	clone size	V gene	J gene	CDR3 length	CDR3 DNA	CDR3 protein
.	.	TRBV4-3	TRBJ1-6	14	TGCGCCAGCAGCCAAGACGGCCGACAGGCGCCCCTCCACTTT	CASSQDGRQAPLHF
.	once	TRBV7-9	TRBJ1-3	16	TGTGCCAGCAGCACACAGACAGGCCCCTCTGGAAACACCATATATTTT	CASSTQTGPSGNTIYF
.	few	TRBV7-9	TRBJ1-2	15	TGTGCCAGCAGCTTACCTGGCGGGCAAGGCTACGGCTACACCTTC	CASSLPGGQGYGYTF
.	.	TRBV30	TRBJ2-7	15	TGTGCCTGGAGTGTGGGGCTCACCCACTCCTACGAGCAGTACTTC	CAWSVGLTHSYEQYF
.	.	TRBV7-8	TRBJ1-2	12	TGTGCCAGCAGCTCCAGGGGAGATGGCTACACCTTC	CASSSRGDGYTF
.	few	TRBV9	TRBJ1-1	17	TGTGCCAGCAGCGTCGTGGGGGGGGGCTTGGCGAACACTGAAGCTTTCTTT	CASSVVGGGLANTEAFF
.	.	TRBV21-1	TRBJ1-5	17	TGTGCCAGCAGCAAAGGATGGCAGGGTGTGGGGAATCAGCCCCAGCATTTT	CASSKGWQGVGNQPQHF
TRBD2	.	TRBV5-8	TRBJ2-7	15	TGTGCCAGCAGACCAGGACTAGCAGACTCCTACGAGCAGTACTTC	CASRPGLADSYEQYF
.	.	TRBV10-3	TRBJ1-2	19	TGTGCCATCAGTGAGTCGAAAGGTGAGGCCGGAGGGTCAATGGGAGGCTACACCTTC	CAISESKGEAGGSMGGYTF
.	.	TRBV12-5	TRBJ2-1	16	TGTGCTAGTGGTCTTCGAGTTCGGACTACTTACAATGAGCAGTTCTTC	CASGLRVRTTYNEQFF
TRBD1	.	TRBV11-2	TRBJ2-5	18	TGTGCCAGCAGCTTACGGAGAGCGGGACAGGGAGCCGGAGAGACCCAGTACTTC	CASSLRRAGQGAGETQYF
.	.	TRBV27	TRBJ2-7	12	TGTGCCAGCAGTTTGGAGGGTGGCGAGCAGTACTTC	CASSLEGGEQYF
.	.	TRBV27	TRBJ1-4	14	TGTGCCAGCAGTTTGAGGGCCCCTAATGAAAAACTGTTTTTT	CASSLRAPNEKLFF
.	.	TRBV7-7	TRBJ2-7	15	TGTGCTAGCAGCCCACTAGGAGGGGCCCCCGACGAGCAGTACTTC	CASSPLGGAPDEQYF
.	.	TRBV6-1	TRBJ2-7	14	TGTGCCAGCGGAAGACAGGTGAGCTCCTACGAGCAGTACTTC	CASGRQVSSYEQYF
TRBD2	.	TRBV27	TRBJ2-1	17	TGTGCCAGCAGTTTAATGACTAGCGGGGGCTCCTACAATGAGCAGTTCTTC	CASSLMTSGGSYNEQFF
.	once	TRBV10-1	TRBJ1-2	14	TGCGCCAGCAGCGCTCCGGTGCGCACTGCTGGCTACACCTTC	CASSAPVRTAGYTF
.	.	TRBV4-3	TRBJ1-2	13	TGCGCCAGCAGCCAAGAAGGGGTTGGGGGCTACACCTTC	CASSQEGVGGYTF
TRBD1	.	TRBV6-5	TRBJ1-5	14	TGTGCCAGCAGCCTCGGACAGGGCTATCAGCCCCAGCATTTT	CASSLGQGYQPQHF
TRBD2	.	TRBV5-1	TRBJ2-1	18	TGCGCCAGCAGCCGAGAGACTAGCGGGGGGGTGAATATCAATGAGCAGTTCTTC	CASSRETSGGVNINEQFF
.	once	TRBV7-9	TRBJ2-1	16	TGTGCCAGCAGCTTATTAGGCGGGGCCTTTTTTAATGAGCAGTTCTTC	CASSLLGGAFFNEQFF
.	.	TRBV4-1	TRBJ2-7	15	TGCGCCAGCAGCCAAGATAAGGGGCGAACCTACGAGCAGTACTTC	CASSQDKGRTYEQYF
TRBD1	.	TRBV6-5	TRBJ1-5	15	TGTGCCAGCAGCCAGACAGGGGGCGAAAGTCAGCCCCAGCATTTT	CASSQTGGESQPQHF
TRBD1	.	TRBV6-6	TRBJ1-5	13	TGTGCCAGCACCGCAGGGGGGAATCAGCCCCAGCATTTT	CASTAGGNQPQHF
.	few	TRBV4-3	TRBJ1-1	16	TGCGCCAGCAGCCATGGACAGAATAGGGCGAACACTGAAGCTTTCTTT	CASSHGQNRANTEAFF
.	.	TRBV13	TRBJ2-1	14	TGTGCCAGCAGCTTTGGGACACCGGGTAATGAGCAGTTCTTC	CASSFGTPGNEQFF
.	once	TRBV28	TRBJ2-5	11	TGTGCCAGCAGTATACAAGAGACCCAGTACTTC	CASSIQETQYF
.	few	TRBV21-1	TRBJ2-2	17	TGTGCCAGCAGCTCGACTCTACCTACTACAGGAACCGGGGAGCTGTTTTTT	CASSSTLPTTGTGELFF
.	.	TRBV11-3	TRBJ1-1	13	TGTGCCAGCAGCCAAGGGGGTGGCACTGAAGCTTTCTTT	CASSQGGGTEAFF
.	once	TRBV14	TRBJ1-3	15	TGTGCCAGCAGCCAAGAATGGGGAGCTGGAAACACCATATATTTT	CASSQEWGAGNTIYF